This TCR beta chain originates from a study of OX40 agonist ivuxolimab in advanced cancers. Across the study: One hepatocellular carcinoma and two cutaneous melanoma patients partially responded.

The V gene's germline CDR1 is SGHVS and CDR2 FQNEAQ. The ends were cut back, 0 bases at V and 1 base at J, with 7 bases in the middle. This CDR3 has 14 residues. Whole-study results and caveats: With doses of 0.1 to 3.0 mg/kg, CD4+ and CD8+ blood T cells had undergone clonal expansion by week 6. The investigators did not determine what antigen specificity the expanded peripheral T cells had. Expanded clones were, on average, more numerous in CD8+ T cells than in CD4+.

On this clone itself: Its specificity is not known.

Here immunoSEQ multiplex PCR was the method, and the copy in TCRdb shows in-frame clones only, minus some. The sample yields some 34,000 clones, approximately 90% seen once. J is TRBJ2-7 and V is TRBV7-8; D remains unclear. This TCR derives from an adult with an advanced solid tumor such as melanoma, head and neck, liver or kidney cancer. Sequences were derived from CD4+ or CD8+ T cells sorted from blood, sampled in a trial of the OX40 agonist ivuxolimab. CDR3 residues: CASSLAAGSYEQYF. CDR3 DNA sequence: TGTGCCAGCAGCTTAGCCGCAGGTTCCTACGAGCAGTACTTC.